This TCR beta chain derives from a study of blood T cell repertoires in COVID-19. Original methodology: Estimation of nucleated cell counts was performed using reference gene primer amplification. Profiled with immunoSEQ multiplex PCR; TCRdb holds only in-frame clones, not every one. V, J and clone size are those of that table, while D and trimming were read from the DNA. The repertoire holds about 150,000 clones, over 60% seen once, with roughly 1.5% in the top ten. Germline CDR1 MNHEY, CDR2 SVGAGI. The germline V and J ends were trimmed by 5 bases and 7 bases, with 17 bases remaining between them. CDR3 length: 14 residues.

V and J are TRBV6-5 and TRBJ1-1; TRBD1 is a possible D gene (6 bases). Material: peripheral blood. This clonotype originated in a man of 80 years or more with acute or convalescent COVID-19. In DNA form, the CDR3 reads TGTGCCAGCAGTCCGGGATCAACAGGGTTTGAAGCTTTCTTT. As protein: CASSPGSTGFEAFF.